This TCR beta chain was found in a study of cytomegalovirus exposure and HLA in healthy donors. Study at large: Earlier results showed roughly 110 million unique TCR beta sequences derived from roughly 180 million T cells.

Study-level results: Analyses of presence and absence presupposed an approximately uniform sequencing depth across donors. Reports state that TCR beta sequences accurately predicted most subjects' HLA-A and HLA-B alleles.

The V gene's germline CDR1 is SEHNR and CDR2 FQNEAQ (reference sequence). The CDR3 is made up of 13 amino acids. Trimming removed 0 bases from V and 6 bases from J, with 8 bases in between. Primers for the PCR totalled 60 Vbeta and 13 Jbeta. Measured with immunoSEQ multiplex PCR; TCRdb has only the in-frame clones, and not every one. This table has 220,000 or so clones, roughly 75% appearing once. As for this clone: The target antigen is unknown.

Sample: PBMCs. The chain is built from TRBV7-9 and TRBJ1-2; D remains unclear. The clonotype was recovered from a woman in her 30s in good health and CMV-seronegative. CDR3 DNA sequence: TGTGCCAGCAGCTTAGCTGGAGACCATGGCTACACCTTC. Translating gives CASSLAGDHGYTF.